These 30 T cell receptor beta chains share one sample of origin, sequenced in a study of cytomegalovirus exposure and HLA in healthy donors. Sequenced by immunoSEQ multiplex PCR; TCRdb stores in-frame clones only, minus some. In the table there are about 120,000 clones, about 91% of which are singletons. Sequenced sample: PBMCs. The receptors come from a man aged 18 to 30 in good health and CMV-seronegative.

This rearrangement joins TRBV5-6 to TRBJ2-6, with TRBD1 matching over 7 bases. V shed 4 bases, J shed 1 base, and the junction held 2 bases outside the gene matches. Per germline, CDR1 SGHDT and CDR2 YYEEEE. The CDR3 extends over 15 amino acids. CDR3 in amino acids: CASSRQGSGANVLTF. CDR3 DNA: TGTGCCAGCAGCCGACAGGGTTCTGGGGCCAACGTCCTGACTTTC.

The genes are TRBV7-2 and TRBJ1-2; no definite D call. Between the trimmed V and J ends, which lost 7 bases and 6 bases, there was a span of 15 bases. The CDR3 is made up of 13 amino acids. Germline V gene lookup returns CDR1 SGHTA and CDR2 FQGNSA. The CDR3 spells CASTTGWGDGYTF. Here the CDR3 DNA reads TGTGCCAGCACTACGGGGTGGGGAGATGGCTACACCTTC.

The chain carries TRBV5-1 and TRBJ2-7; 12 positions agree with TRBD2. Per the germline V gene, CDR1 is SGHRS and CDR2 is YFSETQ. CDR3 size: 19 residues. Losses at the gene ends were 3 bases for V and 0 bases for J; bases not matched to a gene: 13. CDR3 protein: CASSSRGQLAGGYSYEQYF. DNA for the CDR3: TGCGCCAGCAGCTCCCGTGGCCAACTAGCGGGAGGTTACTCCTACGAGCAGTACTTC.

The chain combines TRBV7-9 with TRBJ1-2; D gene uncertain. Germline CDR1 SEHNR, CDR2 FQNEAQ (reference sequence). V was shortened by 0 bases and J by 0 bases, with 5 bases between the two germline ends. The CDR3 covers 14 residues. In DNA form, the CDR3 reads TGTGCCAGCAGCTTAGCGACAACTAACTATGGCTACACCTTC. Translated: CASSLATTNYGYTF.

This clone was counted once. The chain joins TRBV5-5 to TRBJ2-3, with unresolved D. There are 14 residues in the CDR3. The germline CDR1 and CDR2 sequences are SGHKS and YYEKEE (reference sequence). The V gene lost 0 bases and the J gene lost 1 base, with 6 bases spanning the gap. The CDR3 is CASSLAQGTDTQYF. CDR3 sequence (DNA): TGTGCCAGCAGCTTGGCTCAGGGCACAGATACGCAGTATTTT.

The rearrangement uses TRBV2 and TRBJ2-5; 11 bases match TRBD2. Germline V gene sequence: CDR1 SNHLY, CDR2 FYNNEI. V shed 6 bases and J 4 bases; nucleotides not matched to a gene: 7. The CDR3 length is 15 residues. The CDR3 DNA follows: TGTGCCAGCAGATGGTCTAGCGGGGGGTCAGAGACCCAGTACTTC. Its translation is CASRWSSGGSETQYF. Full variable domain (missing parts from reference TRBV2 and TRBJ2-5): EPEVTQTPSHQVTQMGQEVILRCVPISNHLYFYWYRQILGQKVEFLVSFYNNEISEKSEIFDDQFSVERPDGSNFTLKIRSTKLEDSAMYFCASRWSSGGSETQYFGPGTRLLVL.

The CDR3 protein is CASSLDPLTGSREKLFF. As DNA, the CDR3 is TGCGCCAGCAGCTTGGACCCACTGACAGGGTCGCGGGAAAAACTGTTTTTT. The V and J genes are TRBV5-1 and TRBJ1-4; 7 positions match TRBD1. Germline values: CDR1 SGHRS, CDR2 YFSETQ. V lost 0 bases to trimming and J lost 8 bases; unmatched junction nucleotides: 13. This CDR3 region has 17 residues. The full variable domain, completed using reference TRBV5-1 and TRBJ1-4, is KAGVTQTPRYLIKTRGQQVTLSCSPISGHRSVSWYQQTPGQGLQFLFEYFSETQRNKGNFPGRFSGRQFSNSRSEMNVSTLELGDSALYLCASSLDPLTGSREKLFFGSGTQLSVL.

This clone was seen a few times. V is TRBV19 and J is TRBJ2-1; TRBD2 is a possible D gene (5 bases). This CDR3 contains 15 residues. Germline lookup yields CDR1 LNHDA and CDR2 SQIVND (reference sequence). V dropped 7 bases and J dropped 7 bases, with 20 bases sitting between them. The CDR3: CASNERILAGNEQFF. In nucleotides, the CDR3 is TGTGCCAGTAATGAACGAATCCTCGCGGGTAATGAGCAGTTCTTC.

The chain combines TRBV5-4 with TRBJ2-5, with a tentative D call TRBD1 (5 bases). The germline V gene has CDR1 SGHNT and CDR2 YYREEE (reference sequence). This CDR3 contains 13 residues. The V end was cut by 4 bases, the J end by 2 bases, with 9 bases between. Written as DNA, the CDR3 is TGTGCCAGCAGCCACCGACAGCAAGAGACCCAGTACTTC. Translating gives CASSHRQQETQYF. Using reference TRBV5-4 and TRBJ2-5 for the parts outside the CDR3, the full variable domain is ETGVTQSPTHLIKTRGQQVTLRCSSQSGHNTVSWYQQALGQGPQFIFQYYREEENGRGNFPPRFSGLQFPNYSSELNVNALELDDSALYLCASSHRQQETQYFGPGTRLLVL.

This chain connects TRBV7-2 to TRBJ1-1; D unclear. V gave up 2 bases and J gave up 0 bases, with 10 bases separating them. The CDR3 contains 15 residues. Germline V CDR1 and CDR2: SGHTA, FQGNSA. In DNA form, the CDR3 reads TGTGCCAGCAGCTTAATTTTAGAATTGAACACTGAAGCTTTCTTT. This sequence encodes CASSLILELNTEAFF.

The rearrangement joins TRBV18 to TRBJ1-3; unclear D gene. The germline V and J ends were trimmed by 3 bases and 1 base, with 10 bases remaining between them. CDR1 is KGHSH, CDR2 LQKENI, per germline. The CDR3 totals 15 residues. CDR3 in DNA: TGTGCCAGCTCACCTAGCTTGGGTTCTGGAAACACCATATATTTT. It translates to CASSPSLGSGNTIYF.

V is TRBV28 and J is TRBJ1-1, with 7 bases identical to TRBD1. CDR3 length equals 15 residues. After removal of 5 bases from V and 1 base from J, the junction contained 7 bases not matched to a gene. CDR1 is MDHEN, CDR2 SYDVKM, per germline. The CDR3 nucleotides read TGTGCCAGCAGTCCGGGGACAGACCGGAACACTGAAGCTTTCTTT. It specifies CASSPGTDRNTEAFF.

V usage is TRBV4-2 and J usage is TRBJ2-7; D might be TRBD1 (5 bases). V shed 4 bases and J shed 0 bases, with 13 bases lying between them. The CDR3 consists of 15 residues. CDR1 is LGHNA, CDR2 YNFKEQ, per germline. Here the CDR3 DNA reads TGTGCCAGCAGCCGCCAGACAGCAGACTCCTACGAGCAGTACTTC. Translation gives CASSRQTADSYEQYF.

The chain employs TRBV6-4 and TRBJ1-5; no reliable D call. CDR3 length: 16 residues. The germline V gene has CDR1 MRHNA and CDR2 SNTAGT. V was clipped by 3 bases and J by 3 bases, with 15 bases between them. This CDR3 reads CASSEQPSYPNQPQHF. CDR3 coding DNA: TGTGCCAGCAGTGAACAGCCCTCCTACCCCAATCAGCCCCAGCATTTT.

The chain combines TRBV27 with TRBJ1-5; 8 bases are a match to TRBD1. The V segment lost 7 bases and the J segment 6 bases; nucleotides outside the gene matches: 8. Germline V lookup: CDR1 MNHEY, CDR2 SMNVEV (reference sequence). This CDR3 has 14 amino acids. CDR3 sequence (DNA): TGTGCCAGCACCGATACAGGGGGTGGTCAGCCCCAGCATTTT. As protein: CASTDTGGGQPQHF.

V usage is TRBV6-1 and J usage is TRBJ1-6; no clear D gene. V was pared by 3 bases and J by 4 bases, with 4 bases between. The CDR3 is 13 residues long. CDR1 and CDR2 from the germline V gene are MNHNS and SASEGT. The CDR3 loop reads CASSDSYNSPLHF. The CDR3 nucleotides are TGTGCCAGCAGTGACAGTTATAATTCACCCCTCCACTTT.

The chain couples TRBV21-1 to TRBJ2-1; TRBD2 is taken as the D call from the table, unchecked against the DNA. TRBV21-1 is assigned pseudogene status. The CDR3 is 15 residues long. In DNA, the CDR3 is TGTGCCAGCAGCAAAGAACGAGGATGCGAGGATGAGCAGTTCTTC. It encodes CASSKERGCEDEQFF.

The chain couples TRBV27 to TRBJ2-7, with D maybe TRBD1 (5 bases). V lost 6 bases, J lost 3 bases, and 15 bases lay in between. The CDR3 is 14 residues long. Germline V gene data show CDR1 as MNHEY and CDR2 as SMNVEV (reference sequence). The CDR3 here is CASRRTSSLYEQYF. The CDR3 DNA reads as TGTGCCAGCAGAAGGACATCCTCTCTCTACGAGCAGTACTTC.

This chain connects TRBV6-4 to TRBJ1-1; D call uncertain. Germline V CDR1 and CDR2: MRHNA, SNTAGT. The CDR3 spans 14 residues. Trimming removed 5 bases from V and 1 base from J, with 11 bases in between. CDR3 residues: CASSIEGGNTEAFF. CDR3 DNA: TGTGCCAGCAGTATCGAGGGAGGGAACACTGAAGCTTTCTTT.

This chain links TRBV18 with TRBJ1-1, with D unresolved. Germline assignment: CDR1 KGHSH and CDR2 LQKENI. The CDR3 length is 13 residues. With 6 bases removed from V and 5 bases from J, the gap between germline ends came to 13 bases. The CDR3 sequence is CASSASESTEAFF. For the CDR3, the DNA is TGTGCCAGCTCCGCATCGGAGTCGACTGAAGCTTTCTTT.

The chain recombines TRBV6-5 with TRBJ2-1; TRBD2 agrees at 10 bases. The CDR3 is made up of 14 amino acids. The germline gives CDR1 MNHEY, CDR2 SVGAGI. With 7 bases clipped from V and 10 bases from J, the junction kept 10 bases outside the gene matches. The CDR3 DNA sequence: TGTGCCAGCATTTCGAGCGGGGGGGCCGGGGAGCAGTTCTTC. Translation gives CASISSGGAGEQFF.

The chain uses TRBV10-3 and TRBJ2-7; 11 bases map to TRBD1. Germline V gives CDR1 ENHRY, CDR2 SYGVKD. The junction had 6 bases not matched to a gene; V was cut back by 0 bases and J by 2 bases. The CDR3 runs to 17 residues. CDR3 in DNA: TGTGCCATCAGTGAGTCCAATCCGGGACAGGGGGCCTACGAGCAGTACTTC. Protein product: CAISESNPGQGAYEQYF.

This clone was observed a handful of times. CDR3 residues: CATGGLADNNEQFF. In DNA, the CDR3 is TGTGCCACCGGGGGACTAGCGGATAACAATGAGCAGTTCTTC. V usage is TRBV6-1 and J usage is TRBJ2-1; 11 nucleotides agree with TRBD2. After removal of 10 bases from V and 5 bases from J, the junction contained 7 bases not matched to a gene. The CDR3 is 14 residues long. Looked up from germline, CDR1 is MNHNS and CDR2 is SASEGT.

V and J are TRBV28 and TRBJ2-7; 7 bases map to TRBD2. The CDR3 has 13 residues. V shed 4 bases, J shed 6 bases, and the junction held 6 bases outside the gene matches. Germline-derived CDR1 and CDR2 are MDHEN and SYDVKM. CDR3 DNA sequence: TGTGCCAGCAGTTCGCCCGGGGGGTTCGAGCAGTACTTC. Translated: CASSSPGGFEQYF.

This rearrangement joins TRBV28 to TRBJ1-5, with 8 bases that match TRBD1. CDR1 and CDR2 (germline): MDHEN, SYDVKM. The CDR3 spans 14 residues. J gave up 3 bases and V 6 bases, and 4 bases lay outside the gene matches. The CDR3 reads CASRGQGNNQPQHF. The CDR3 nucleotides read TGTGCCAGCAGAGGACAGGGCAACAATCAGCCCCAGCATTTT.

The gene calls are TRBV18 and TRBJ2-1, with D hard to call. CDR1 is KGHSH and CDR2 is LQKENI in the germline V gene. V lost 1 base to trimming and J lost 4 bases, with 8 bases between them. There are 14 residues in the CDR3. As DNA, the CDR3 is TGTGCCAGCTCACCACTCGCTAGTTACAATGAGCAGTTCTTC. It is translated as CASSPLASYNEQFF.

CDR3 protein: CASSDLLRGSYNEQFF. The CDR3 region has the DNA TGTGCCAGCAGTGATCTCCTGCGGGGCTCCTACAATGAGCAGTTCTTC. The chain has TRBV25-1 and TRBJ2-1, with D maybe TRBD2 (6 bases). The CDR3 has 16 residues. Germline CDR1 MGHDK, CDR2 SYGVNS. V was trimmed by 3 bases and J by 0 bases, leaving 12 bases between them.

This clone was picked up one time. This sequence joins TRBV18 and TRBJ2-7, with TRBD2 matching 8 bases. The length of the CDR3 is 14 residues. V trimming: 2 bases; J trimming: 4 bases; junction bases outside the gene matches: 4. Germline V gives CDR1 KGHSH, CDR2 LQKENI. This chain's CDR3 is CASSPTGGGYEQYF. CDR3 DNA: TGTGCCAGCTCACCAACGGGCGGGGGGTACGAGCAGTACTTC. Complete variable domain (other parts from reference TRBV18 and TRBJ2-7): NAGVMQNPRHLVRRRGQEARLRCSPMKGHSHVYWYRQLPEEGLKFMVYLQKENIIDESGMPKERFSAEFPKEGPSILRIQQVVRGDSAAYFCASSPTGGGYEQYFGPGTRLTVT.

The chain links TRBV30 to TRBJ2-2; D might be TRBD1 (6 bases). The CDR3 has 15 residues. Germline V lookup: CDR1 GTSNPN, CDR2 SVGIG (reference sequence). Trimming stripped 4 bases from V and 1 base from J, with 13 bases between. DNA for the CDR3: TGTGCCTGGACCAGACCGGGACAGAACACCGGGGAGCTGTTTTTT. It translates to CAWTRPGQNTGELFF.

The chain uses TRBV7-2 and TRBJ1-1, with a weak D call TRBD1 (6 bases). The V gene lost 5 bases and the J gene lost 7 bases, with 11 bases spanning the gap. The CDR3 covers 12 residues. Germline CDR1 and CDR2: SGHTA and FQGNSA. The CDR3 DNA is TGTGCCAGCAGCCAGGGGAGCAATGAAGCTTTCTTT. It encodes CASSQGSNEAFF.